These 22 T cell receptor beta chains were all obtained from the same sample, sequenced in a study of somatic mutations in cytotoxic T cells in rheumatoid arthritis. Repertoires were generated with immunoSEQ multiplex PCR, while TCRdb's copy carries only in-frame clones and drops some. This sample has some 29,000 clones, with around nine tenths found just once. Sequencing was performed on CD8+ T cells sorted from blood. The source of these receptors is an adult with rheumatoid arthritis.

V usage is TRBV9 and J usage is TRBJ2-1; D ambiguous. The CDR3 sequence is 12 residues long. The germline V gene has CDR1 SGDLS and CDR2 YYNGEE. V lost 3 bases and J lost 8, with 9 bases in between. The CDR3 spells CASSAGEDEQFF. DNA for the CDR3: TGTGCCAGCAGCGCCGGAGAGGATGAGCAGTTCTTC.

V gene TRBV7-2 combines with J gene TRBJ2-1; TRBD2 agrees at 13 bases. J was trimmed by 5 bases and V by 0 bases; bases with no gene match: 4. The CDR3 is 17 amino acids. Germline-derived CDR1 and CDR2 are SGHTA and FQGNSA. The CDR3 region has the DNA TGTGCCAGCAGCTTAGCGCTCGGACTAGCGGGAGACAATGAGCAGTTCTTC. This gives the protein CASSLALGLAGDNEQFF. Full variable domain (remainder filled in from reference TRBV7-2 and TRBJ2-1): GAGVSQSPSNKVTEKGKDVELRCDPISGHTALYWYRQSLGQGLEFLIYFQGNSAPDKSGLPSDRFSAERTGGSVSTLTIQRTQQEDSAVYLCASSLALGLAGDNEQFFGPGTRLTVL.

This sequence joins TRBV27 and TRBJ2-5, with D possibly called TRBD1 or TRBD2 (6 bases each). The CDR3 has 16 residues. Germline CDR1 is MNHEY and CDR2 is SMNVEV (reference sequence). The ends were cut back, 1 base at V and 0 bases at J, with 12 bases in the middle. The CDR3 nucleotides are TGTGCCAGCAGTTTATGGGGGCGGGGTTACCAAGAGACCCAGTACTTC. This gives the protein CASSLWGRGYQETQYF.

V is TRBV6-5 and J is TRBJ1-2; D ambiguous. Trimming took 7 bases from V and 8 from J, leaving 14 bases between them. Germline CDR1 reads MNHEY; CDR2 reads SVGAGI. The CDR3 is 12 residues long. This chain's CDR3 is CASTPGRGGYTF. The CDR3 DNA is TGTGCCAGCACCCCGGGGAGAGGAGGCTACACCTTC.

This clone was counted between two and nine times. The chain's CDR3 is CASREQAWSYEQYF. The CDR3 coding sequence is TGTGCCAGCAGAGAGCAGGCATGGTCCTACGAGCAGTACTTC. The V and J genes are TRBV4-2 and TRBJ2-7; the D is unclear. The length of the CDR3 is 14 residues. Germline values: CDR1 LGHNA, CDR2 YNFKEQ. Trimming removed 6 bases at V and 1 base at J, with 13 bases between.

J is TRBJ2-1 and V is TRBV7-9, with 12 nucleotides matching TRBD2. Germline loops: CDR1 SEHNR, CDR2 FQNEAQ (reference sequence). The CDR3 runs 17 residues. V lost 4 bases, J lost 5 bases, and 9 bases stayed unmatched. CDR3 DNA sequence: TGTGCCAGCAGCTCGAGACTAGCGGGAGCGCGCGACAATGAGCAGTTCTTC. It translates to CASSSRLAGARDNEQFF.

The chain is built from TRBV7-9 and TRBJ1-3, with TRBD1 matching 10 bases. V lost 5 bases and J lost 5; bases outside the gene matches: 9. The CDR3 length is 16 residues. CDR1 and CDR2 from the germline V gene are SEHNR and FQNEAQ (reference sequence). Written as DNA, the CDR3 is TGTGCCAGCAGCCTTATTGGGACAGGGGATCGAAACACCATATATTTT. This translates into CASSLIGTGDRNTIYF.

This clone was counted a single time. The V gene is TRBV14, the J gene TRBJ1-2, with D perhaps TRBD1 (5 bases). V was clipped by 2 bases and J by 8 bases, with 12 bases between them. The germline V gene encodes CDR1 SGHDN and CDR2 FVKESK. This CDR3 is 13 amino acids long. The CDR3 here is CASSQSSRQGYTF. DNA of the CDR3: TGTGCCAGCAGCCAATCAAGCAGACAGGGCTACACCTTC.

The chain uses TRBV11-3 and TRBJ2-5; D is perhaps TRBD1 or TRBD2 (5 bases each). CDR1 is SGHNT, CDR2 YENEEA, per germline. The CDR3 is 17 residues long. V dropped 2 bases and J dropped 3 bases, with 19 bases sitting between them. The CDR3, as DNA: TGTGCCAGCAGCTTACTGGGGACCGGGACGGGTGAAGAGACCCAGTACTTC. Its translation is CASSLLGTGTGEETQYF.

The chain couples TRBV27 to TRBJ2-7, with a possible D match to TRBD1 (6 bases). V was cut by 3 bases and J by 3 bases, with 9 bases left in between. The CDR3 runs to 13 residues. The germline V gene encodes CDR1 MNHEY and CDR2 SMNVEV (reference sequence). The CDR3 is CASSLTGYYEQYF. CDR3 DNA: TGTGCCAGCAGTTTGACAGGATACTACGAGCAGTACTTC.

J is TRBJ2-1 and V is TRBV7-9, with unresolved D. The length of the CDR3 is 11 residues. CDR1 and CDR2 (germline): SEHNR, FQNEAQ (reference sequence). V lost 1 base to trimming and J lost 7 bases, with 2 bases between them. The CDR3 DNA sequence: TGTGCCAGCAGCTTAGGAAATGAGCAGTTCTTC. Its translation: CASSLGNEQFF.

The chain uses TRBV28 and TRBJ2-7; D perhaps matches TRBD1 (6 bases). Germline V gene sequence: CDR1 MDHEN, CDR2 SYDVKM. The CDR3 extends over 17 amino acids. Trimming removed 4 bases from V and 3 bases from J, with 22 bases in between. CDR3 bases: TGTGCCAGCAGTTCTTTACCCCGGGACACCACCATCTACGAGCAGTACTTC. It translates to CASSSLPRDTTIYEQYF.

This clone has just one count. This rearrangement joins TRBV13 to TRBJ2-1; D gene uncertain. V was trimmed by 0 bases and J by 4 bases, leaving 4 bases between them. The CDR3 consists of 13 residues. Germline V gene data show CDR1 as PRHDT and CDR2 as FYEKMQ (reference sequence). Here the CDR3 DNA reads TGTGCCAGCAGCTTAGGCAATTACAATGAGCAGTTCTTC. Amino acids: CASSLGNYNEQFF.

This sequence joins TRBV27 and TRBJ2-7; D may be TRBD2 (5 bases). Germline CDR1 and CDR2: MNHEY and SMNVEV (reference sequence). V lost 3 bases to trimming and J lost 0 bases, with 12 bases between them. This CDR3 contains 15 residues. The CDR3 region is CASSFGGLSSYEQYF. The CDR3 region has the DNA TGTGCCAGCAGTTTTGGCGGGCTAAGCTCCTACGAGCAGTACTTC.

V usage is TRBV6-1 and J usage is TRBJ2-5; no reliable D call. The CDR3 length is 14 residues. V dropped 4 bases and J dropped 2 bases, with 11 bases sitting between them. Germline values: CDR1 MNHNS, CDR2 SASEGT. CDR3 nucleotide sequence: TGTGCCAGCAGTGTCCCCGGGCCACAAGAGACCCAGTACTTC. As protein: CASSVPGPQETQYF.

V is TRBV7-3 and J is TRBJ1-1; 8 bases map to TRBD1. V was pared by 3 bases and J by 4 bases, with 1 base of the junction left unmatched. The CDR3 is 13 amino acids. Germline loops: CDR1 SGHTA, CDR2 FQGTGA. Written as DNA, the CDR3 is TGTGCCAGCAGCTTGACAGGGGCCACTGAAGCTTTCTTT. Encoded protein: CASSLTGATEAFF. Based on the CDR3 plus reference TRBV7-3 and TRBJ1-1, the full variable domain is GAGVSQTPSNKVTEKGKYVELRCDPISGHTALYWYRQSLGQGPEFLIYFQGTGAADDSGLPNDRFFAVRPEGSVSTLKIQRTERGDSAVYLCASSLTGATEAFFGQGTRLTVV.

The V and J genes are TRBV29-1 and TRBJ2-5, with TRBD1 as a possible D gene (5 bases). Germline CDR1 reads SQVTM; CDR2 reads ANQGSEA. Trimming took 8 bases from V and 4 from J, leaving 14 bases between them. The CDR3 has 12 amino acids. CDR3 protein: CSSQAQGETQYF. The CDR3 nucleotides are TGCAGCTCGCAGGCCCAGGGAGAGACCCAGTACTTC. Looking up the rest from reference TRBV29-1 and TRBJ2-5 gives the full variable domain: SAVISQKPSRDICQRGTSLTIQCQVDSQVTMMFWYRQQPGQSLTLIATANQGSEATYESGFVIDKFPISRPNLTFSTLTVSNMSPEDSSIYLCSSQAQGETQYFGPGTRLLVL.

This sequence joins TRBV5-4 and TRBJ1-1; 7 nucleotides line up with TRBD1. Germline V gene sequence: CDR1 SGHNT, CDR2 YYREEE (reference sequence). The CDR3 runs to 13 residues. After removal of 4 bases from V and 9 bases from J, the junction contained 9 bases not matched to a gene. This CDR3 is CASSLGTELQAFF. The CDR3 DNA reads as TGTGCCAGCAGCCTCGGGACAGAGTTGCAAGCTTTCTTT. The variable domain in full, completed from reference TRBV5-4 and TRBJ1-1, reads ETGVTQSPTHLIKTRGQQVTLRCSSQSGHNTVSWYQQALGQGPQFIFQYYREEENGRGNFPPRFSGLQFPNYSSELNVNALELDDSALYLCASSLGTELQAFFGQGTRLTVV.

The rearrangement uses TRBV20-1 and TRBJ2-3; D is perhaps TRBD1 (5 bases). In germline, CDR1 is DFQATT, CDR2 SNEGSKA (reference sequence). The germline V and J ends were trimmed by 4 bases and 8 bases, with 7 bases remaining between them. The CDR3 has 10 residues. CDR3 nucleotides: TGCAGTGCTAAAGGGGCTACGCAGTATTTT. Translated, it gives CSAKGATQYF.

V usage is TRBV6-5 and J usage is TRBJ2-1, with TRBD2 identical over 7 bases. Germline trimming cut 5 bases from V and 10 bases from J; bases unmatched to any gene: 2. Germline loops: CDR1 MNHEY, CDR2 SVGAGI. This CDR3 comprises 11 residues. The CDR3 reads CASSAGREQFF. Here the CDR3 DNA reads TGTGCCAGCAGTGCCGGGAGGGAGCAGTTCTTC.

The rearrangement links TRBV5-1 to TRBJ2-7; 7 nucleotides line up with TRBD1. Germline V CDR1 and CDR2: SGHRS, YFSETQ. V lost 2 bases, J lost 3 bases, and 2 bases stayed unmatched. The length of the CDR3 is 13 residues. CDR3 in DNA: TGCGCCAGCAGCTTCGGGACAGACTACGAGCAGTACTTC. Translation gives CASSFGTDYEQYF. The full variable domain, completed using reference TRBV5-1 and TRBJ2-7, is KAGVTQTPRYLIKTRGQQVTLSCSPISGHRSVSWYQQTPGQGLQFLFEYFSETQRNKGNFPGRFSGRQFSNSRSEMNVSTLELGDSALYLCASSFGTDYEQYFGPGTRLTVT.

V gene TRBV2 combines with J gene TRBJ2-7, with unresolved D. The CDR3 extends over 17 amino acids. The V end lost 3 bases, the J end lost 0 bases, and 18 bases lay between the germline ends. Germline-derived CDR1 and CDR2 are SNHLY and FYNNEI. As DNA, the CDR3 is TGTGCCAGCAGTGATTCGCTTATAGGTCTTTCCTCCTACGAGCAGTACTTC. Protein product: CASSDSLIGLSSYEQYF.